Detailed here is one T cell receptor beta chain. Its antigen is currently unknown. Primers for the PCR totalled 60 Vbeta and 13 Jbeta. Profiling relied on immunoSEQ multiplex PCR, and the TCRdb table lists in-frame clones only, not all of them. Altogether about 190,000 clones are present, around 86% being singletons, with the ten largest covering 1.3%. The CDR3 length is 13 residues. V lost 6 bases and J lost 5, with 13 bases in between. Germline assignment: CDR1 MGHDK and CDR2 SYGVNS. This record belongs to a study of cytomegalovirus exposure and HLA in healthy donors. Whole-study results and caveats: The listing of some 170 TCR beta chains classed them as cytomegalovirus-associated.

This chain links TRBV25-1 with TRBJ2-5, with a possible D match to TRBD2 (5 bases). The TCR comes from a man between 25 and 39 years old in good health and CMV-seronegative. Sequenced sample: PBMCs. The CDR3: CASRRGAEETQYF. In nucleotides, the CDR3 is TGTGCCAGCAGACGGGGAGCGGAGGAGACCCAGTACTTC.